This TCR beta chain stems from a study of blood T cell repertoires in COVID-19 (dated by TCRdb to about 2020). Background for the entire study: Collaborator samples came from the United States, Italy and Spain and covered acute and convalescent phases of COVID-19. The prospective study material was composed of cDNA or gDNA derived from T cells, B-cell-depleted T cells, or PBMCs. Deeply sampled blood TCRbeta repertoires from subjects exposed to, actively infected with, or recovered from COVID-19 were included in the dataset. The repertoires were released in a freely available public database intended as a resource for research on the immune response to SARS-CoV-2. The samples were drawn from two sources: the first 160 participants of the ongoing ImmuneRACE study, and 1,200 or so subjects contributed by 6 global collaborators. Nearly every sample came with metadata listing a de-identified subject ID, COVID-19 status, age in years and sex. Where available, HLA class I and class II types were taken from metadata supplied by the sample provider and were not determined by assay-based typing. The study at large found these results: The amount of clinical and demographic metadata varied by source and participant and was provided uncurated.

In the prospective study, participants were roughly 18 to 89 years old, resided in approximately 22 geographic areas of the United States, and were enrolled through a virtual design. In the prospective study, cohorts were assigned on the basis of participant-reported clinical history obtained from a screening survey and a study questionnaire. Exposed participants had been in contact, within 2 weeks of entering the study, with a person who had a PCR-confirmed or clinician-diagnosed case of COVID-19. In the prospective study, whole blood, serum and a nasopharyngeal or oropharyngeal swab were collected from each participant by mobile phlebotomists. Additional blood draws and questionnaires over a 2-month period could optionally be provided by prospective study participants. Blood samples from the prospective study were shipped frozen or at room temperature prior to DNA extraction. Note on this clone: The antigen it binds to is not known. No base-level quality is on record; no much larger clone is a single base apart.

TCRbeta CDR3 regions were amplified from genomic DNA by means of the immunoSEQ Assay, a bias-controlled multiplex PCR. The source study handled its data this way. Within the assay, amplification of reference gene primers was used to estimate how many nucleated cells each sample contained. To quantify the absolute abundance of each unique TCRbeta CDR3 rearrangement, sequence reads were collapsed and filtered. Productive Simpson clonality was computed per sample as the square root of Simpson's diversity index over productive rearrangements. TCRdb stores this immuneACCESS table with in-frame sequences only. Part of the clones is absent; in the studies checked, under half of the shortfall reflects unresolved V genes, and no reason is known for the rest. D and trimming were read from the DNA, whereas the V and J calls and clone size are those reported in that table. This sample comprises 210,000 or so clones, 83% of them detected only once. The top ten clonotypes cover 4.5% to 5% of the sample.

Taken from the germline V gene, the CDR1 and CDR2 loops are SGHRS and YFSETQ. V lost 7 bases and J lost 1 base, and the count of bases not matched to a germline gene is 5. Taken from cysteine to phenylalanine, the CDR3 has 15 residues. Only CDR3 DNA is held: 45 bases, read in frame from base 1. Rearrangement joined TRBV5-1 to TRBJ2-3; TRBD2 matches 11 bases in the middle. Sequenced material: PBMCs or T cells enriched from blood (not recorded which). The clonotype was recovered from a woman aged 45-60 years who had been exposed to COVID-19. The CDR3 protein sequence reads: CASAELAGGTDTQYF. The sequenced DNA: TGCGCCAGCGCCGAACTAGCGGGGGGCACAGATACGCAGTATTTT.